This is a list of T cell receptor beta chains from one sample in a study of blood T cell repertoires in COVID-19. The repertoire was sequenced with immunoSEQ multiplex PCR; TCRdb's copy has only in-frame clones and lacks some. Counted here are approximately 500,000 clones, about 88% occurring once; the ten biggest clones make up roughly 7.4%. The source material was peripheral blood. Receptors were obtained from a woman aged 45-65 years with COVID-19, enrolled during active disease. The CDR3 runs from the conserved cysteine through the conserved F or W. A D gene is named only where the DNA matches it firmly. Where a row states a size, it is once, few, many or the class of an expanded clone; other rows omit it.

TRBV10-3	TRBJ2-1	NA	TRBD2	CAIRALAGSSYNEQFF
TRBV11-2	TRBJ1-3	NA	NA	CASSFTGGNTIYF
TRBV7-2	TRBJ2-2	NA	TRBD2	CASSLRGGRSNGELFF
TRBV5-1	TRBJ1-4	NA	NA	CASSLQGHWGEKLFF
TRBV6-5	TRBJ2-7	NA	TRBD1	CASSRDGQGAYEQYF
TRBV2	TRBJ2-7	NA	NA	CASTGVRGSAEQYF
TRBV27	TRBJ2-3	NA	NA	CASSLLANTDTQYF
TRBV27	TRBJ2-7	NA	NA	CASSSLGRTMSEQYF
TRBV18	TRBJ2-7	NA	TRBD1	CASSSRTGDEQYF
TRBV19	TRBJ2-7	NA	TRBD1	CASSIDQGASYEQYF
TRBV20-1	TRBJ2-7	NA	TRBD2	CSARAGGEQYF
TRBV12-3/TRBV12-4	TRBJ1-4	NA	NA	CASIKRGGEKLFF
TRBV6-5	TRBJ2-3	NA	TRBD1	CASRGLTGITDTQYF
TRBV5-6	TRBJ2-7	NA	TRBD1	CASSWDSRYEQYF
TRBV11-2	TRBJ2-1	NA	TRBD2	CASSLYTSGANEQFF
TRBV7-8	TRBJ1-2	NA	NA	CASSPSPGNNYGYTF
TRBV3-1/TRBV3-2	TRBJ2-7	NA	NA	CASSPYGYEQYF
TRBV5-4	TRBJ1-6	NA	NA	CASSFGESPLHF
TRBV4-2	TRBJ2-2	NA	NA	CASRLTVNTGELFF
TRBV5-1	TRBJ1-5	few	NA	CASSPDGDQPQHF
TRBV5-4	TRBJ2-3	NA	TRBD1	CASSQDRGTDTQYF
TRBV6-5	TRBJ2-7	NA	NA	CASSYSNIRGAYEQYF
TRBV19	TRBJ2-5	NA	TRBD2	CASSTAGLAGEETQYF
TRBV13	TRBJ2-7	NA	NA	CASSLPSDGGRYEQYF
TRBV6-2/TRBV6-3	TRBJ1-2	NA	NA	CASSLRRQPYGYTF
TRBV6-5	TRBJ2-3	NA	NA	CASRNSGGTDTQYF
TRBV5-1	TRBJ1-6	few	TRBD1	CASSPGTGKSLLHF
TRBV19	TRBJ1-6	NA	TRBD1	CASSIARGTGVPPALHF
TRBV19	TRBJ2-4	NA	TRBD1	CASSSQTGDPVLAKNIQYF
TRBV12-5	TRBJ2-7	NA	TRBD1	CASVLQGIDEQYF
TRBV5-1	TRBJ1-1	NA	TRBD1	CASSPGQVTGAFF
TRBV5-1	TRBJ2-3	NA	NA	CASSLGANKDTQYF
TRBV6-5	TRBJ1-6	NA	NA	CASSWKGLNSPLHF
TRBV2	TRBJ2-7	once	NA	CASSDGWRGGYEQYF
TRBV24-1	TRBJ2-2	NA	NA	CATSEGQGVGTGELFF
TRBV28	TRBJ1-1	once	TRBD1	CATLPPTGLNTEAFF
TRBV18	TRBJ1-5	NA	TRBD1	CASSPGQGTNQPQHF